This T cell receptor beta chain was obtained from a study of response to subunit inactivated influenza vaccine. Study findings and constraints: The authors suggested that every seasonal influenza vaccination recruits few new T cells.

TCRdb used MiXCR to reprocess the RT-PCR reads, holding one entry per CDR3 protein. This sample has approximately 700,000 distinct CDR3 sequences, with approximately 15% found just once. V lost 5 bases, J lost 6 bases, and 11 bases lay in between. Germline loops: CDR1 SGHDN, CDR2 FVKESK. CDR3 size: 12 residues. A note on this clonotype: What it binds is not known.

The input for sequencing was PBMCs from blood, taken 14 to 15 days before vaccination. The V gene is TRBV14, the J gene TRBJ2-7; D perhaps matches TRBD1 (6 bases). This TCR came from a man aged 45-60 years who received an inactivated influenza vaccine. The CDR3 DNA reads TGTGCCAGCAGCTACACAGGGAGCGAGCAGTACTTC. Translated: CASSYTGSEQYF.